This T cell receptor beta chain was sequenced for a study of blood T cell repertoires in COVID-19 (dated by TCRdb to the early 2020s). As for the study more broadly: The collaborator samples originated in the United States, Italy and Spain and spanned the acute and convalescent phases of COVID-19. Samples came from the ongoing ImmuneRACE study (first 160 participants) plus 1,254 subjects from 6 global collaborators. Where HLA class I and class II types were available, the types were taken from metadata supplied by the sample provider, not from assay-based typing. A freely available public database, intended as a resource for researchers studying the immune response to SARS-CoV-2, is where the repertoires were released. The material from the prospective study consisted of cDNA or gDNA derived from T cells, B-cell-depleted T cells, or PBMCs. The dataset comprised deeply sampled blood TCRbeta repertoires from subjects exposed to, actively infected with, or recovered from COVID-19. A de-identified subject ID, COVID-19 status, age in years and sex were almost always included in the sample metadata.

CDR1 and CDR2, looked up from the germline V gene (reference sequence), are SEHNR and FQNEAQ. V and J lose 5 bases and 1 base, and a span of 14 bases separates them. Inclusive of the bounding cysteine and phenylalanine, the CDR3 is 15 residues long. The kept DNA is CDR3 alone, 45 bases in frame from the first base. TCRbeta CDR3 regions were amplified from genomic DNA by means of the immunoSEQ Assay, a bias-controlled multiplex PCR. The source study handled its data this way. Within the assay, amplification of reference gene primers was used to estimate how many nucleated cells each sample contained. To quantify the absolute abundance of each unique TCRbeta CDR3 rearrangement, sequence reads were collapsed and filtered. For each sample, productive Simpson clonality was calculated as the square root of Simpson's diversity index over productive rearrangements. Sourced from immuneACCESS, this table was stored by TCRdb with only in-frame sequences that have V and J called. A share of the clones is absent; for the studies checked, an unresolved V gene accounts for under half, and the remainder has no known explanation. From that table come the V and J calls and clone size; the DNA was used to work out D and trimming. The sample yields some 250,000 clones; roughly 79% were counted once. 7.5% of the sample lies in the top ten.

One collaborating source in Seattle enrolled patients during active infection and followed them longitudinally through the course of disease. The collaborating institutions used their own protocols to collect whole blood in K2EDTA tubes. For TCRbeta analysis, collaborator samples were shipped as frozen whole blood, as isolated PBMCs, or as DNA extracted from either sample type. With respect to this clone: Its recognized antigen is unknown. Base qualities are missing; no much larger clone stands one base away.

The investigation overall reported the following: The quantity of clinical and demographic metadata differed by source and by participant and was supplied without curation.

This TCR was sampled from a woman aged 80 or over with COVID-19, enrolled during active disease. The sample comprised peripheral blood. This chain joins TRBV7-9 to TRBJ2-5; the D gene is possibly TRBD1, with 6 bases matching. The CDR3 loop reads CASSTQGNSQETQYF. The DNA sequence is as follows: TGTGCCAGCAGCACACAGGGAAATTCCCAAGAGACCCAGTACTTC.